Listed here is a single TCR beta chain. This specimen belongs to a study of blood T cell repertoires in COVID-19. Study summary: The samples span acute and convalescent COVID-19 from the United States, Italy and Spain. The cDNA or gDNA used as material had been derived from T cells, B-cell-depleted T cells, or PBMCs.

As originally analysed: Estimated nucleated cell counts came from reference gene primer amplification. Assay: immunoSEQ multiplex PCR; the TCRdb copy retains only in-frame clones and omits some. The V and J calls and clone size are taken from that table; D and trimming were inferred from the DNA. The data show approximately 220,000 clones, roughly 85% seen once. This TCR was recovered from a woman between 40 and 55 years old with active or convalescent COVID-19. The specimen was peripheral blood.

DNA of the CDR3: TGCGCCAGCAGCTTAGGTGGGTCGGGTCAGCCCCAGCATTTT. Translation: CASSLGGSGQPQHF. J is TRBJ1-5 and V is TRBV5-1; no definite D call. CDR1 and CDR2 (germline): SGHRS, YFSETQ. V was pared by 2 bases and J by 6 bases, with 12 bases between. The CDR3 consists of 14 residues.